This T cell receptor (beta chain) was identified during a study of cytomegalovirus exposure and HLA in healthy donors. Broader study findings: Earlier analysis looked at TCR beta V segments, and most were productive about 87% or about 30% of the time. In a later analysis, several top co-occurrence clusters appeared linked to parvovirus B19, influenza, CMV and Epstein-Barr virus.

The PCR ran on 60 Vbeta and 13 Jbeta primers. Some clones are missing from TCRdb's copy, which holds only in-frame ones; the method was immunoSEQ multiplex PCR. Altogether 100,000 to 150,000 clones are present, under 90% being singletons, with the ten largest covering about 3.5%. Germline values: CDR1 SGHNT, CDR2 YENEEA. V was shortened by 1 base and J by 7 bases, with 8 bases between the two germline ends. There are 12 residues in the CDR3. On this clone: Its antigen is currently unknown.

Participants comprised healthy donors of bone marrow. Sample: PBMCs. This sequence originates from a woman between 40 and 55 years old in good health and CMV-seropositive. This chain connects TRBV11-3 to TRBJ2-7, with TRBD2 as a possible D gene (5 bases). The CDR3 DNA follows: TGTGCCAGCAGCTTAGGGTCGGGAGAGCAGTACTTC. Its translation: CASSLGSGEQYF.